The rows below give T cell receptor beta chains drawn from one sample of a study of blood T cell repertoires in COVID-19. Here immunoSEQ multiplex PCR was the method, and the copy in TCRdb shows in-frame clones only, minus some. The table includes roughly 410,000 clones, 89% detected once. Specimen: peripheral blood. The source is a middle-aged woman with COVID-19, enrolled during active disease. Each CDR3 is given with its conserved first and last residue. A D gene is named only where the DNA matches it firmly. Size is stated for part of the rows, as once, few or many counts, or as a class when the clone is expanded.

clone size,J gene,D gene,V gene,CDR3 DNA,CDR3 protein
once,TRBJ1-1,-,TRBV14,TGTGCCAGCAGCCAAGATCCTAGGCAGGGTAGGAGGAACACTGAAGCTTTCTTT,CASSQDPRQGRRNTEAFF
-,TRBJ1-5,-,TRBV6-1,TGTGCCAGCAGTGAAGCGGCAGGGGCCCAGCCCCAGCATTTT,CASSEAAGAQPQHF
-,TRBJ2-7,TRBD1,TRBV15,TGTGCCACCAGCAGAGATCTGACAGGGGCCTACGAGCAGTACTTC,CATSRDLTGAYEQYF
-,TRBJ2-1,-,TRBV7-2,TGTGCCAGCGGTCCTGGCAGGGGGGCTGATGAGCAGTTCTTC,CASGPGRGADEQFF
-,TRBJ2-3,-,TRBV24-1,TGTGCCACCAGTGCCTTTGGGCCTACGCAGTATTTT,CATSAFGPTQYF
-,TRBJ2-6,-,TRBV27,TGTGCCAGCAGTAGGCAGAGAGGGTCTGGGGCCAACGTCCTGACTTTC,CASSRQRGSGANVLTF
-,TRBJ1-4,TRBD1,TRBV6-2/TRBV6-3,TGTGCCAGCAGTCACCGACAGGGGCATGAAAAACTGTTTTTT,CASSHRQGHEKLFF
-,TRBJ2-2,TRBD1,TRBV2,TGTGCCAGCAGTTGGGACAGACTCACCGGGGAGCTGTTTTTT,CASSWDRLTGELFF
-,TRBJ1-5,-,TRBV30,TGTGCCTGGAGTCAAGGGAGGGCTCAGCCCCAGCATTTT,CAWSQGRAQPQHF
-,TRBJ1-2,-,TRBV5-1,TGCGCCAGCAGCCCCCAGACAGGCAACTATGGCTACACCTTC,CASSPQTGNYGYTF
-,TRBJ2-3,-,TRBV7-2,TGTGCCAGCAGCTTATCGGAGGGAGATACGCAGTATTTT,CASSLSEGDTQYF
-,TRBJ2-2,TRBD1,TRBV28,TGTGCCAGCAGTGTGACAGGGCCCGGGGAGCTGTTTTTT,CASSVTGPGELFF
-,TRBJ2-2,TRBD2,TRBV19,TGTGCCAGTACCGATAGAGGACTAGCGGGAACCGGGGAGCTGTTTTTT,CASTDRGLAGTGELFF
-,TRBJ2-7,-,TRBV4-3,TGCGCCAGCAGCCAAGGAAGAAGTTCGCGGGAACCGGCCGACGAGCAGTACTTC,CASSQGRSSREPADEQYF
-,TRBJ2-1,-,TRBV28,TGTGCCAGCATCTCTATCGGCAGACGGGACTACAATGAGCAGTTCTTC,CASISIGRRDYNEQFF
-,TRBJ2-3,-,TRBV27,TGTGCCAGCAGTTTAAACAGAATTTGGAGCACAGATACGCAGTATTTT,CASSLNRIWSTDTQYF
once,TRBJ2-1,-,TRBV14,TGTGCCAGCAGCCAACTTCCGAGCTCCTACAATGAGCAGTTCTTC,CASSQLPSSYNEQFF
once,TRBJ1-4,TRBD1,TRBV5-4,TGTGCCAGCAGCACCCGGGACAGGGGAGAAAAACTGTTTTTT,CASSTRDRGEKLFF
-,TRBJ1-1,-,TRBV6-2/TRBV6-3,TGTGCCAGCAGTTACGACGGGGGACCCTCGGGCACTGAAGCTTTCTTT,CASSYDGGPSGTEAFF
-,TRBJ2-7,-,TRBV29-1,TGCAGCGTTTATTCCGGGACATCCGCCTACGAGCAGTACTTC,CSVYSGTSAYEQYF
-,TRBJ2-5,-,TRBV9,TGTGCCAGCAGCCCCCGCCTTCAGGGAAGGGTGACCCAGTACTTC,CASSPRLQGRVTQYF
-,TRBJ2-3,TRBD2,TRBV6-5,TGTGCCAGCAGTTACAGGGCTAGCGGGGGAGAAGATACGCAGTATTTT,CASSYRASGGEDTQYF
few,TRBJ1-2,-,TRBV27,TGTGCCAGCAGTTTGGGGCAGGGATCGTACTATGGCTACACCTTC,CASSLGQGSYYGYTF
few,TRBJ1-5,TRBD1,TRBV7-2,TGTGCCAGCAGCTTATCGAGACAGGGTAATCAGCCCCAGCATTTT,CASSLSRQGNQPQHF
-,TRBJ1-2,-,TRBV5-1,TGCGCCAGCAGCTTGGAAGACAGAGCCTATGGCTACACCTTC,CASSLEDRAYGYTF
-,TRBJ1-4,-,TRBV15,TGTGCCACCAGCAGAGATCGGGAAAAACTGTTTTTT,CATSRDREKLFF
once,TRBJ1-2,-,TRBV7-9,TGTGCCAGCAGCTCCGTCTCGGGGGGGGACGGCTACACCTTC,CASSSVSGGDGYTF
-,TRBJ2-7,-,TRBV6-5,TGTGCCAGCACCCGGGGTATTGGCTACGAGCAGTACTTC,CASTRGIGYEQYF
-,TRBJ2-1,TRBD1,TRBV27,TGTGCCAGCAGCATTAAGACAGGGAAGGATGAGCAGTTCTTC,CASSIKTGKDEQFF
once,TRBJ2-5,TRBD2,TRBV5-1,TGCGCCAGCAGCTTGGGGGCTGGGGCGGGAGCCCGCCAACGGAGGGAGACCCAGTACTTC,CASSLGAGAGARQRRETQYF
-,TRBJ2-7,TRBD1,TRBV5-1,TGCGCCAGCAGCCCCGGGGGACAGGGGGGCGAGCAGTACTTC,CASSPGGQGGEQYF
-,TRBJ2-2,-,TRBV11-3,TGTGCCAGCAGCTTCATACAGGGCAGGGAGCTGTTTTTT,CASSFIQGRELFF
-,TRBJ1-2,-,TRBV18,TGTGCCAGCTCACCACCGGGAAGGGGCAAGGACTATGGCTACACCTTC,CASSPPGRGKDYGYTF
-,TRBJ2-3,-,TRBV28,TGTGCCAGCAGTTCTAGGGGCGGCCGCACAGATACGCAGTATTTT,CASSSRGGRTDTQYF
-,TRBJ2-7,-,TRBV18,TGTGCCAGCTCCCAGGGGGGTCGATCTCCCTACGAGCAGTACTTC,CASSQGGRSPYEQYF
-,TRBJ1-1,-,TRBV19,TGTGCCAGTAGTACTGGTGGAGGGCCCACTGAAGCTTTCTTT,CASSTGGGPTEAFF
-,TRBJ2-7,-,TRBV11-2,TGTGCCAGCAGCTTAGGCCAGATCAACGAGCAGTACTTC,CASSLGQINEQYF
-,TRBJ1-1,-,TRBV28,TGTGCCAGCAGTCAATGGCGGGGGGACACTGAAGCTTTCTTT,CASSQWRGDTEAFF
-,TRBJ1-5,TRBD1,TRBV15,TGTGCCACCAGCTTACGACAGGGGGCGCGTCAGCCCCAGCATTTT,CATSLRQGARQPQHF
-,TRBJ2-5,-,TRBV4-3,TGCGCCAGCAGCCAACACTTCGACCAAGAGACCCAGTACTTC,CASSQHFDQETQYF
-,TRBJ1-2,-,TRBV11-2,TGTGCCAGCAGCTTAGGAGGGGGCTACACCTTC,CASSLGGGYTF
-,TRBJ1-1,-,TRBV7-8,TGTGCCAGCAGCCCCACCGGTAACACTGAAGCTTTCTTT,CASSPTGNTEAFF
-,TRBJ2-7,TRBD2,TRBV27,TGTGCCAGCAGTCCCCCGGAGGTAGCGGGAACCTACGAGCAGTACTTC,CASSPPEVAGTYEQYF
-,TRBJ1-6,-,TRBV6-6,TGTGCCAGCAGTTACGGGCAGGCAAATTCACCCCTCCACTTT,CASSYGQANSPLHF
-,TRBJ2-2,-,TRBV7-2,TGTGCCAGCACCTCGTCACAGTACGCGAACACCGGGGAGCTGTTTTTT,CASTSSQYANTGELFF
-,TRBJ1-6,-,TRBV5-6,TGTGCCAGCAGCTTGGTGGGGGGGTCACCCCTCCACTTT,CASSLVGGSPLHF
-,TRBJ2-7,-,TRBV7-9,TGTGCCAGCAGCTTAGGGTTTACGGGCGAGCAGTACTTC,CASSLGFTGEQYF
-,TRBJ1-6,TRBD1,TRBV27,TGTGCCAGCAGTAACGGACAGGGTGATTCACCCCTCCACTTT,CASSNGQGDSPLHF
-,TRBJ1-4,TRBD1,TRBV5-1,TGCGCCAGCAGCCCCCGGACAGGGAAAGGAGAAAAACTGTTTTTT,CASSPRTGKGEKLFF
-,TRBJ1-5,-,TRBV7-2,TGTGCCAGCAGCAACCGGGTTCAGCCCCAGCATTTT,CASSNRVQPQHF
-,TRBJ1-3,-,TRBV18,TGTGCCAGCTCACCGGCCCCGGTCGGAGCCATATATTTT,CASSPAPVGAIYF
once,TRBJ2-1,TRBD2,TRBV19,TGTGCCAGTAGTATAGGGGCTAGCGGGGGGGATGAGCAGTTCTTC,CASSIGASGGDEQFF